The clone carrying this TCR beta chain was observed at least ten times. CDR1 MNHEY and CDR2 SMNVEV come from the germline V gene (reference sequence). This CDR3 has 15 amino acids. The V and J ends lost 5 bases and 0 bases respectively, with 12 bases between them. This record belongs to a study of T cells in Graves' hyperthyroidism and ophthalmopathy. The source material, RNA transcripts, was used to amplify TCR beta CDR3 regions. The HTBI primer set drove a first-round RT-PCR of the TCR CDR3. MiXCR, run by TCRdb on the multiplex PCR reads, gives a single entry per CDR3 protein. The sample has approximately 600,000 distinct CDR3 sequences, around 21% seen once.

The source material was blood. The chain has TRBV27 and TRBJ2-3; D perhaps matches TRBD2 (5 bases). The receptor comes from a man aged 25-40 years with Graves' ophthalmopathy. The CDR3 loop is CASSVSGSSTDTQYF. CDR3 sequence (DNA): TGTGCCAGCAGTGTAAGCGGTTCTAGCACAGATACGCAGTATTTT.